The clone carrying this T cell receptor (beta chain) is medium-sized within its sample. CDR3 length: 18 amino acids. This entry is derived from a study of technical replicates of blood from four donors. Profiled with immunoSEQ multiplex PCR; TCRdb holds only in-frame clones, not every one. The data show 70,000 to 85,000 clones, 92% seen once. This chain joins TRBV21-1 and TRBJ1-2. TRBV21-1 counts as a pseudogene. The TCR sequence derives from a human donor in good health. The specimen sequenced was T cells isolated from PBMCs. The CDR3 region is CASSPRWWRQGRDYGYTF. CDR3 bases: TGTGCCAGCAGCCCCAGGTGGTGGCGGCAGGGGAGGGACTATGGCTACACCTTC.